This passage covers 32 T cell receptor beta chains from one sample sequenced in a study of PD-1 blockade in mismatch repair-deficient tumors. Data came from immunoSEQ multiplex PCR; TCRdb stores just in-frame clones and leaves some out. The data contain under 150,000 clones, 85% to 90% of them seen just once; the ten biggest clones take up about 10%. The sample in question was peripheral blood, obtained just over 70 weeks after starting pembrolizumab. These TCRs come from an adult with mismatch repair-deficient cancer.

The gene calls are TRBV30 and TRBJ2-7; D may be TRBD1 (6 bases). This CDR3 spans 15 amino acids. Trimming removed 5 bases from V and 3 bases from J, with 20 bases in between. CDR1 and CDR2 from the germline V gene are GTSNPN and SVGIG (reference sequence). The CDR3 DNA is TGTGCCTGGGCAAGAAGACAGGAAATAAACTACGAGCAGTACTTC. Protein sequence: CAWARRQEINYEQYF.

The chain joins TRBV11-2 to TRBJ2-5; 15 nucleotides match TRBD2. Trimming at V came to 5 bases and at J to 5 bases, leaving 9 bases not matched to a gene. The CDR3 spans 17 residues. Germline loops: CDR1 SGHAT, CDR2 FQNNGV. The CDR3 nucleotides are TGTGCCAGCAGCCCCGGACTAGCGGGAGGGGATAGGGAGACCCAGTACTTC. Residues: CASSPGLAGGDRETQYF.

V and J are TRBV19 and TRBJ2-5, with D possibly matching TRBD1 (6 bases). CDR1 and CDR2 from the germline V gene are LNHDA and SQIVND (reference sequence). The CDR3 has 15 amino acids. V was trimmed by 4 bases and J by 2 bases, leaving 14 bases between them. The CDR3: CASSTTWDIQETQYF. The CDR3 DNA is TGTGCCAGTAGTACCACTTGGGACATACAAGAGACCCAGTACTTC.

The chain joins TRBV9 to TRBJ2-2; TRBD2 matches 10 bases. V shed 2 bases, J shed 4 bases, and the junction held 2 bases outside the gene matches. The CDR3 has 15 amino acids. Germline-derived CDR1 and CDR2 are SGDLS and YYNGEE. CDR3 protein: CASSVGLAATGELFF. CDR3 DNA sequence: TGTGCCAGCAGCGTCGGACTAGCGGCCACCGGGGAGCTGTTTTTT. Full variable domain (rest looked up from reference TRBV9 and TRBJ2-2): DSGVTQTPKHLITATGQRVTLRCSPRSGDLSVYWYQQSLDQGLQFLIQYYNGEERAKGNILERFSAQQFPDLHSELNLSSLELGDSALYFCASSVGLAATGELFFGEGSRLTVL.

This clone was found once. CDR3 in amino acids: CASSPGTGAQETQYF. The CDR3 DNA follows: TGTGCCAGCAGCCCCGGGACAGGGGCCCAAGAGACCCAGTACTTC. The rearrangement joins TRBV7-9 to TRBJ2-5; 10 bases agree with TRBD1. The CDR3 spans 15 residues. Germline V gene sequence: CDR1 SEHNR, CDR2 FQNEAQ (reference sequence). J lost 1 base, V lost 5 bases, and 4 bases had no gene match.

This rearrangement joins TRBV19 to TRBJ2-1; no definite D call. Germline CDR1 reads LNHDA; CDR2 reads SQIVND (reference sequence). The V end lost 4 bases, the J end lost 2 bases, and 9 bases lay between the germline ends. The CDR3 is made up of 14 amino acids. CDR3 protein: CASSTRGPYNEQFF. The CDR3 DNA reads TGTGCCAGTAGTACCCGCGGTCCCTACAATGAGCAGTTCTTC.

This clone was counted a single time. The chain is built from TRBV4-2 and TRBJ1-4; no clear D gene. V lost 2 bases and J 0 bases, leaving 13 bases between the germline ends. The CDR3 is 17 residues long. CDR1 LGHNA and CDR2 YNFKEQ come from the germline V gene. CDR3 sequence reads: CASSQNPSGSTNEKLFF. CDR3 nucleotide sequence: TGTGCCAGCAGCCAAAACCCATCAGGTTCAACTAATGAAAAACTGTTTTTT.

The count of this clone is one. The CDR3 DNA follows: TGTGCCAGCAGCCCTCAGGGGGGCGCTTACTATGGCTACACCTTC. This encodes CASSPQGGAYYGYTF. The chain carries TRBV9 and TRBJ1-2; TRBD1 agrees at 7 bases. From germline, CDR1 is SGDLS and CDR2 YYNGEE. This CDR3 is 15 amino acids long. With V trimmed by 4 bases and J by 3 bases, 9 bases remained unmatched. Using reference TRBV9 and TRBJ1-2 for the parts outside the CDR3, the full variable domain is DSGVTQTPKHLITATGQRVTLRCSPRSGDLSVYWYQQSLDQGLQFLIQYYNGEERAKGNILERFSAQQFPDLHSELNLSSLELGDSALYFCASSPQGGAYYGYTFGSGTRLTVV.

The chain joins TRBV7-2 to TRBJ2-7; no definite D call. CDR1 SGHTA and CDR2 FQGNSA come from the germline V gene. V was shortened by 1 base and J by 3 bases, with 16 bases between the two germline ends. The CDR3 is made up of 16 amino acids. The CDR3 region has the DNA TGTGCCAGCAGCTTAGGGGGTGGCCTTTTTGGCTACGAGCAGTACTTC. Translation: CASSLGGGLFGYEQYF. The whole variable domain, remainder taken from reference TRBV7-2 and TRBJ2-7, is GAGVSQSPSNKVTEKGKDVELRCDPISGHTALYWYRQSLGQGLEFLIYFQGNSAPDKSGLPSDRFSAERTGGSVSTLTIQRTQQEDSAVYLCASSLGGGLFGYEQYFGPGTRLTVT.

This clone has more than one count but fewer than ten. This chain connects TRBV15 to TRBJ2-1, with 10 bases aligning to TRBD1. CDR1 LNHNV and CDR2 YYDKDF come from the germline V gene (reference sequence). Trimming at V came to 3 bases and at J to 5 bases, leaving 4 bases not matched to a gene. This CDR3 spans 15 amino acids. The CDR3 loop is CATSRDRGRNNEQFF. The CDR3 DNA sequence: TGTGCCACCAGCAGGGACAGGGGGAGGAACAATGAGCAGTTCTTC.

V gene TRBV11-2 combines with J gene TRBJ2-7, with D uncertain. Germline V lookup: CDR1 SGHAT, CDR2 FQNNGV. The CDR3 is made up of 14 amino acids. Trimming took 3 bases from V and 0 from J, leaving 9 bases between them. In nucleotides, the CDR3 is TGTGCCAGCAGCTTTACGAGGAGCTCCTACGAGCAGTACTTC. Protein sequence: CASSFTRSSYEQYF.

The rearrangement links TRBV10-1 to TRBJ2-1, with D possibly TRBD2 on 6 matching bases. The CDR3 covers 16 residues. Trimming shortened V by 4 bases and J by 6 bases, and 19 bases separated the two germline ends. Looked up from germline, CDR1 is WNHNN and CDR2 is SYGVQD (reference sequence). The CDR3 is CASSGIRGLSFNEQFF. The CDR3 DNA sequence: TGCGCCAGCAGTGGTATCCGAGGACTAAGTTTCAATGAGCAGTTCTTC.

The CDR3 loop reads CASSLVVAGHLNTQYF. For the CDR3, the DNA is TGTGCCAGCAGCTTGGTCGTAGCGGGACATCTGAATACGCAGTATTTT. The V gene is TRBV5-4, the J gene TRBJ2-3; 8 nucleotides line up with TRBD2. The CDR3 extends over 16 amino acids. Germline-derived CDR1 and CDR2 are SGHNT and YYREEE (reference sequence). The V segment lost 0 bases and the J segment 7 bases; nucleotides outside the gene matches: 10.

The chain employs TRBV5-1 and TRBJ2-1; perhaps TRBD1 as D (6 bases). Germline V CDR1 and CDR2: SGHRS, YFSETQ. V was cut by 3 bases and J by 3 bases, with 19 bases left in between. The CDR3 runs to 17 residues. The CDR3 DNA is TGCGCCAGCAGCTACTCGACAGGATATGGCCTCTACAATGAGCAGTTCTTC. Translation: CASSYSTGYGLYNEQFF.

The chain couples TRBV4-1 to TRBJ2-1; D call uncertain. This CDR3 spans 11 amino acids. V was clipped by 1 base and J by 10 bases, with 5 bases between them. The germline CDR1 and CDR2 sequences are MGHRA and YSYEKL. CDR3 DNA: TGCGCCAGCAGCCAAGGAGGAGAGCAGTTCTTC. It codes for CASSQGGEQFF.

V and J are TRBV7-2 and TRBJ2-5; D may be TRBD1 (5 bases). Germline V gene data show CDR1 as SGHTA and CDR2 as FQGNSA. V dropped 3 bases and J dropped 5 bases, with 10 bases sitting between them. CDR3 length: 13 residues. Here the CDR3 DNA reads TGTGCCAGCAGCTTTTGGAACAGGGAGACCCAGTACTTC. Protein sequence: CASSFWNRETQYF.

The CDR3 loop is CASTAAENTEAFF. The CDR3 DNA sequence: TGTGCCAGCACTGCGGCGGAGAACACTGAAGCTTTCTTT. The chain recombines TRBV27 with TRBJ1-1, with unresolved D. The V end lost 7 bases, the J end lost 1 base, and 10 bases lay between the germline ends. The germline V gene encodes CDR1 MNHEY and CDR2 SMNVEV (reference sequence). This CDR3 is built from 13 residues.

V usage is TRBV4-1 and J usage is TRBJ2-2; 9 bases are a match to TRBD1. The CDR3 contains 17 residues. V was clipped by 0 bases and J by 4 bases; unmatched bases: 6. Germline V lookup: CDR1 MGHRA, CDR2 YSYEKL. CDR3 amino acids: CASSQDGTGRITGELFF. DNA of the CDR3: TGCGCCAGCAGCCAAGATGGGACAGGGAGAATCACCGGGGAGCTGTTTTTT.

J is TRBJ1-1 and V is TRBV7-8, with TRBD1 matching 8 bases. This CDR3 comprises 14 residues. V lost 4 bases to trimming and J lost 5 bases; unmatched junction nucleotides: 6. Germline V gene data show CDR1 as SGHVS and CDR2 as FQNEAQ. The CDR3 DNA sequence: TGTGCCAGCAGCTCCCAGGGGGCCGGGACTGAAGCTTTCTTT. Protein product: CASSSQGAGTEAFF.

This clone has a single count. This chain joins TRBV5-1 and TRBJ2-5; D unresolved. CDR3 size: 15 residues. Trimming left V 0 bases short and J 5 bases short, with 14 bases between. CDR1 and CDR2 (germline): SGHRS, YFSETQ. The CDR3, as DNA: TGCGCCAGCAGCTTGGACCCCTTGGTCAGGGAGACCCAGTACTTC. Translated: CASSLDPLVRETQYF.

V usage is TRBV11-2 and J usage is TRBJ2-3; tentatively, D is TRBD2 (6 bases). The CDR3 contains 12 residues. Germline V gene lookup returns CDR1 SGHAT and CDR2 FQNNGV. V was shortened by 9 bases and J by 2 bases, with 9 bases between the two germline ends. CDR3 DNA sequence: TGTGCCAGTCGGGACTTCACAGATACGCAGTATTTT. Translated: CASRDFTDTQYF.

This clone was counted only a few times. The chain couples TRBV28 to TRBJ1-5, with 9 bases lining up with TRBD1. V was pared by 6 bases and J by 6 bases, with 9 bases of the junction left unmatched. Germline CDR1 reads MDHEN; CDR2 reads SYDVKM. The CDR3 spans 15 residues. The CDR3 sequence: CASSRQGGYSQPQHF. The CDR3 region has the DNA TGTGCCAGCAGCCGACAGGGGGGGTACAGTCAGCCCCAGCATTTT.

J is TRBJ2-5 and V is TRBV6-5, with D perhaps matching TRBD1 (5 bases). From germline, CDR1 is MNHEY and CDR2 SVGAGI. The CDR3 loop spans 12 amino acids. V lost 8 bases and J lost 1, with 8 bases in between. The CDR3 here is CASRQFQETQYF. The CDR3 region has the DNA TGTGCCAGCCGACAGTTCCAAGAGACCCAGTACTTC.

This chain uses TRBV4-1 with TRBJ2-7, with D tentatively TRBD1 (6 bases). Trimming removed 1 base at V and 2 bases at J, with 15 bases between. The CDR3 contains 16 residues. Germline CDR1 MGHRA, CDR2 YSYEKL. CDR3 region: CASSQATGTLAYEQYF. CDR3 bases: TGCGCCAGCAGCCAAGCTACCGGGACACTAGCCTACGAGCAGTACTTC.

The J gene is TRBJ1-4, the V gene TRBV7-9; 9 nucleotides match TRBD1. The length of the CDR3 is 17 residues. The J segment lost 8 bases and the V segment lost 8 bases, leaving 18 bases of the junction unmatched. The germline V gene has CDR1 SEHNR and CDR2 FQNEAQ (reference sequence). The CDR3 spells CASQRGTGRGEAEKLFF. CDR3 in DNA: TGTGCCAGCCAACGGGGGACAGGGAGGGGAGAGGCCGAAAAACTGTTTTTT.

The V gene is TRBV29-1, the J gene TRBJ2-3; TRBD1 aligns across 10 bases. This CDR3 region has 14 residues. V was clipped by 4 bases and J by 1 base; unmatched bases: 2. Looked up from germline, CDR1 is SQVTM and CDR2 is ANQGSEA. The chain's CDR3 is CSVVGTGGTDTQYF. CDR3 sequence (DNA): TGCAGCGTTGTGGGGACAGGGGGCACAGATACGCAGTATTTT.

This chain joins TRBV5-1 and TRBJ2-1; D is undetermined. V lost 2 bases to trimming and J lost 2 bases, with 11 bases between them. Germline V gene lookup returns CDR1 SGHRS and CDR2 YFSETQ. This CDR3 is 15 amino acids long. CDR3 in DNA: TGCGCCAGCAGCTTAGTGCCGGGCACCTACAATGAGCAGTTCTTC. It yields the protein CASSLVPGTYNEQFF. The variable domain in full, with the rest retrieved from reference TRBV5-1 and TRBJ2-1, is KAGVTQTPRYLIKTRGQQVTLSCSPISGHRSVSWYQQTPGQGLQFLFEYFSETQRNKGNFPGRFSGRQFSNSRSEMNVSTLELGDSALYLCASSLVPGTYNEQFFGPGTRLTVL.

The chain is built from TRBV30 and TRBJ1-2; D not certain. The CDR3 extends over 14 amino acids. V was trimmed by 4 bases and J by 8 bases, leaving 20 bases between them. Germline V gene lookup returns CDR1 GTSNPN and CDR2 SVGIG (reference sequence). The CDR3 bases are TGTGCCTGGACCACGTCGGGCCATGCGGGGGGCTACACCTTC. This sequence encodes CAWTTSGHAGGYTF.

Turning to this clone: A read error may account for a junction end that differs from germline. The chain couples TRBV7-7 to TRBJ2-1; 9 nucleotides agree with TRBD2. The CDR3 totals 16 residues. Germline lookup yields CDR1 SSHAT and CDR2 FNYEAQ (reference sequence). The CDR3 loop is CASSLTREGPNNEQFF. CDR3 nucleotides: TGTGCTAGCAGCTTGACGCGGGAGGGCCCCAACAATGAGCAGTTCTTC.

The chain couples TRBV4-3 to TRBJ2-7; TRBD2 matches 9 bases. CDR1 and CDR2 from the germline V gene are LGHNA and YSLEER. Losses at the gene ends were 2 bases for V and 5 bases for J; bases not matched to a gene: 7. CDR3 size: 15 residues. The CDR3 spells CASSQLAGTWDEQYF. CDR3 sequence (DNA): TGCGCCAGCAGCCAACTAGCGGGGACATGGGACGAGCAGTACTTC.

In its sample, this clone was seen a few times. The V and J genes are TRBV2 and TRBJ2-2, with unresolved D. Germline CDR1 SNHLY, CDR2 FYNNEI. The CDR3 consists of 15 residues. Deletions cut 1 base from V and 3 bases from J, with 9 bases between. The CDR3 region is CASSEGPNYTGELFF. CDR3 bases: TGTGCCAGCAGTGAAGGGCCTAACTACACCGGGGAGCTGTTTTTT.

The genes are TRBV10-1 and TRBJ1-1, with 7 bases that match TRBD1. J gave up 4 bases and V 2 bases, and 1 base lay outside the gene matches. Germline V lookup: CDR1 WNHNN, CDR2 SYGVQD (reference sequence). CDR3 length equals 13 residues. The CDR3 region is CASSEAGGTEAFF. CDR3 coding DNA: TGCGCCAGCAGTGAGGCAGGGGGCACTGAAGCTTTCTTT.